Shown below are 20 T cell receptor beta chains from a single sample sequenced in a study of T cell changes during pregnancy in multiple sclerosis. The repertoire was sequenced with immunoSEQ multiplex PCR; TCRdb's copy has only in-frame clones and lacks some. The data contain about 36,000 clones, 93% of them seen just once; the ten biggest clones take up roughly 0.39%. Sequences were derived from CD4+ T cells from peripheral blood mononuclear cells, sampled in the first trimester of pregnancy. The receptors were gathered from a female donor with multiple sclerosis, enrolled in a pregnancy study.

The V call is TRBV7-9, the J call TRBJ2-2, with TRBD1 identical over 8 bases. This CDR3 comprises 15 residues. V dropped 4 bases and J dropped 4; count of bases not matched to a gene: 5. Germline CDR1 is SEHNR and CDR2 is FQNEAQ (reference sequence). The CDR3 spells CASSSQGGGTGELFF. Written as DNA, the CDR3 is TGTGCCAGCAGCTCACAGGGGGGCGGCACCGGGGAGCTGTTTTTT. The whole variable domain, remainder taken from reference TRBV7-9 and TRBJ2-2, is DTGVSQNPRHKITKRGQNVTFRCDPISEHNRLYWYRQTLGQGPEFLTYFQNEAQLEKSRLLSDRFSAERPKGSFSTLEIQRTEQGDSAMYLCASSSQGGGTGELFFGEGSRLTVL.

The chain has TRBV29-1 and TRBJ2-7; D remains unclear. The CDR3 spans 10 residues. The V and J ends lost 0 bases and 9 bases respectively, with 6 bases between them. Looked up from germline, CDR1 is SQVTM and CDR2 is ANQGSEA. CDR3 residues: CSVEDSTQYF. The CDR3 nucleotides are TGCAGCGTTGAAGACAGTACGCAGTACTTC.

V is TRBV18 and J is TRBJ2-7; 7 bases align to TRBD1. CDR1 KGHSH and CDR2 LQKENI come from the germline V gene. The trim removed 0 bases at V and 0 bases at J, leaving 8 bases unmatched. The CDR3 runs 17 residues. The CDR3 DNA reads as TGTGCCAGCTCACCACCCCCAGGACAGGTAACCTCCTACGAGCAGTACTTC. As protein: CASSPPPGQVTSYEQYF.

V usage is TRBV5-4 and J usage is TRBJ1-1; 8 nucleotides line up with TRBD1. The CDR3 extends over 15 amino acids. The trim removed 4 bases at V and 5 bases at J, leaving 10 bases unmatched. Germline V gives CDR1 SGHNT, CDR2 YYREEE (reference sequence). CDR3 nucleotides: TGTGCCAGCAGCGGTACACAGGGGGTCTGGACTGAAGCTTTCTTT. Amino acids: CASSGTQGVWTEAFF.

The chain's CDR3 is CASSLGTVGQDTQYF. CDR3 DNA: TGTGCCAGCAGCTTAGGGACGGTTGGACAAGATACGCAGTATTTT. The gene calls are TRBV7-9 and TRBJ2-3, with TRBD1 as a possible D gene (5 bases). The germline V gene has CDR1 SEHNR and CDR2 FQNEAQ (reference sequence). CDR3 length: 15 residues. V gave up 1 base and J gave up 5 bases, with 13 bases separating them.

This chain links TRBV4-1 with TRBJ1-5, with 8 positions matching TRBD1. This CDR3 comprises 16 residues. J lost 3 bases, V lost 3 bases, and 7 bases had no gene match. CDR1 is MGHRA and CDR2 is YSYEKL in the germline V gene. In nucleotides, the CDR3 is TGCGCCAGCAGCCATGGGGGGACAGGCCTCAATCAGCCCCAGCATTTT. Translation gives CASSHGGTGLNQPQHF.

CDR3 bases: TGTGCCAGCAGCTCCTACTCCCTTCGGACTCGGGAGCAGTTCTTC. Translating it yields CASSSYSLRTREQFF. This chain links TRBV5-8 with TRBJ2-1, with a tentative D call TRBD2 (5 bases). Germline V lookup: CDR1 SGHTS, CDR2 YDEGEE. This CDR3 has 15 residues. With 3 bases removed from V and 10 bases from J, the gap between germline ends came to 20 bases.

The chain links TRBV5-1 to TRBJ2-5, with 9 positions matching TRBD1. Germline CDR1 and CDR2: SGHRS and YFSETQ. Trimming cost V 1 base and J 2 bases; bases outside gene matches: 12. This CDR3 spans 18 amino acids. Here the CDR3 reads CASSLPWDRVLNQETQYF. The CDR3 DNA follows: TGCGCCAGCAGCTTGCCCTGGGACAGGGTGCTAAATCAAGAGACCCAGTACTTC.

The V gene is TRBV5-1, the J gene TRBJ2-1; D not certain. Trimming took off 4 bases at V and 8 bases at J, with 16 bases between the two ends. Germline lookup yields CDR1 SGHRS and CDR2 YFSETQ. There are 14 residues in the CDR3. Here the CDR3 reads CASSPAARRDEQFF. The CDR3, as DNA: TGCGCCAGCAGCCCGGCGGCCCGACGGGATGAGCAGTTCTTC. Variable domain in full (rest from reference TRBV5-1 and TRBJ2-1): KAGVTQTPRYLIKTRGQQVTLSCSPISGHRSVSWYQQTPGQGLQFLFEYFSETQRNKGNFPGRFSGRQFSNSRSEMNVSTLELGDSALYLCASSPAARRDEQFFGPGTRLTVL.

CDR3 bases: TGCGCCAGCAGCTTGGGGCTAGCGGGGGGCCTTAGCACAGATACGCAGTATTTT. Translation: CASSLGLAGGLSTDTQYF. The V and J genes are TRBV5-1 and TRBJ2-3, with 11 bases that match TRBD2. Germline CDR1 is SGHRS and CDR2 is YFSETQ. The CDR3 runs to 18 residues. J was trimmed by 0 bases and V by 0 bases; bases with no gene match: 6.

The chain is built from TRBV25-1 and TRBJ2-5, with D perhaps matching TRBD1 (5 bases). Germline loops: CDR1 MGHDK, CDR2 SYGVNS. The CDR3 runs 12 residues. The V end was cut by 9 bases, the J end by 5 bases, with 13 bases between. For the CDR3, the DNA is TGTGCCAGTTCAGGGATAGGTGAGACCCAGTACTTC. Protein sequence: CASSGIGETQYF.

V and J are TRBV5-1 and TRBJ1-1; D may be TRBD1 (6 bases). V lost 1 base and J 2 bases, leaving 12 bases between the germline ends. From germline, CDR1 is SGHRS and CDR2 YFSETQ. The CDR3 extends over 15 amino acids. CDR3: CASSLLGASNTEAFF. The CDR3 nucleotides are TGCGCCAGCAGCTTGCTGGGGGCTTCTAACACTGAAGCTTTCTTT.

V and J are TRBV2 and TRBJ2-6; tentatively, D is TRBD2 (5 bases). The CDR3 sequence is 14 residues long. CDR1 SNHLY and CDR2 FYNNEI come from the germline V gene. Trimming pared 8 bases from V and 4 bases from J, leaving 12 bases between. The CDR3 DNA reads TGTGCCAGCCGGAGAGGGTACGGGGCCAACGTCCTGACTTTC. Protein sequence: CASRRGYGANVLTF.

The chain recombines TRBV28 with TRBJ1-5, with a tentative D call TRBD1 (5 bases). The V gene lost 1 base and the J gene lost 6 bases, with 16 bases spanning the gap. Looked up from germline, CDR1 is MDHEN and CDR2 is SYDVKM. The CDR3 is 16 residues long. Here the CDR3 reads CASSLYGTAGTQPQHF. In DNA, the CDR3 is TGTGCCAGCAGTTTATACGGGACGGCGGGAACTCAGCCCCAGCATTTT.

The genes are TRBV18 and TRBJ2-7; the match to TRBD1 covers 8 bases. The length of the CDR3 is 15 residues. V lost 5 bases to trimming and J lost 5 bases; unmatched junction nucleotides: 11. Germline loops: CDR1 KGHSH, CDR2 LQKENI. CDR3 DNA: TGTGCCAGCTCAGGCCTCAGGACAGGGAACAACGAGCAGTACTTC. It is translated as CASSGLRTGNNEQYF.

In its sample, this clone was seen once. The CDR3 spells CASSEGGGAGFYGYTF. CDR3 nucleotide sequence: TGTGCCAGCAGTGAAGGGGGGGGCGCAGGGTTTTATGGCTACACCTTC. This sequence joins TRBV6-1 and TRBJ1-2; weak D call: TRBD1 (6 bases). This CDR3 has 16 amino acids. Germline loops: CDR1 MNHNS, CDR2 SASEGT. V lost 1 base, J lost 5 bases, and 17 bases lay in between.

V is TRBV9 and J is TRBJ2-7; 8 positions match TRBD2. V was clipped by 4 bases and J by 2 bases; unmatched bases: 2. CDR3 length: 13 amino acids. Germline loops: CDR1 SGDLS, CDR2 YYNGEE. CDR3 in amino acids: CASSPGGAYEQYF. DNA of the CDR3: TGTGCCAGCAGCCCGGGGGGGGCCTACGAGCAGTACTTC.

This clone was detected only once. This chain joins TRBV5-1 and TRBJ2-2; 15 bases align to TRBD2. The CDR3 is made up of 16 amino acids. CDR1 and CDR2 (germline): SGHRS, YFSETQ. Trimming at V came to 3 bases and at J to 6 bases, leaving 3 bases not matched to a gene. The CDR3: CASSWRTSGGAGELFF. The DNA of the CDR3 is TGCGCCAGCAGCTGGCGGACTAGCGGGGGGGCCGGGGAGCTGTTTTTT. Based on the CDR3 plus reference TRBV5-1 and TRBJ2-2, the full variable domain is KAGVTQTPRYLIKTRGQQVTLSCSPISGHRSVSWYQQTPGQGLQFLFEYFSETQRNKGNFPGRFSGRQFSNSRSEMNVSTLELGDSALYLCASSWRTSGGAGELFFGEGSRLTVL.

The chain carries TRBV19 and TRBJ1-2; 7 nucleotides line up with TRBD1. CDR1 and CDR2 from the germline V gene are LNHDA and SQIVND (reference sequence). This CDR3 has 15 amino acids. Germline trimming cut 3 bases from V and 6 bases from J; bases unmatched to any gene: 10. The CDR3 reads CASSIRDRPTDGYTF. CDR3 DNA sequence: TGTGCCAGTAGTATCCGGGACAGACCCACGGATGGCTACACCTTC. The whole variable domain, remainder taken from reference TRBV19 and TRBJ1-2, is DGGITQSPKYLFRKEGQNVTLSCEQNLNHDAMYWYRQDPGQGLRLIYYSQIVNDFQKGDIAEGYSVSREKKESFPLTVTSAQKNPTAFYLCASSIRDRPTDGYTFGSGTRLTVV.

This chain joins TRBV10-3 and TRBJ2-7; 8 bases map to TRBD1. There are 15 residues in the CDR3. Trimming removed 3 bases from V and 7 bases from J; junction bases left unmatched: 11. Looked up from germline, CDR1 is ENHRY and CDR2 is SYGVKD. CDR3 DNA sequence: TGTGCCATCAGTGAACGCAGGGGGCGTGGGGGGGAGCAGTACTTC. This encodes CAISERRGRGGEQYF.